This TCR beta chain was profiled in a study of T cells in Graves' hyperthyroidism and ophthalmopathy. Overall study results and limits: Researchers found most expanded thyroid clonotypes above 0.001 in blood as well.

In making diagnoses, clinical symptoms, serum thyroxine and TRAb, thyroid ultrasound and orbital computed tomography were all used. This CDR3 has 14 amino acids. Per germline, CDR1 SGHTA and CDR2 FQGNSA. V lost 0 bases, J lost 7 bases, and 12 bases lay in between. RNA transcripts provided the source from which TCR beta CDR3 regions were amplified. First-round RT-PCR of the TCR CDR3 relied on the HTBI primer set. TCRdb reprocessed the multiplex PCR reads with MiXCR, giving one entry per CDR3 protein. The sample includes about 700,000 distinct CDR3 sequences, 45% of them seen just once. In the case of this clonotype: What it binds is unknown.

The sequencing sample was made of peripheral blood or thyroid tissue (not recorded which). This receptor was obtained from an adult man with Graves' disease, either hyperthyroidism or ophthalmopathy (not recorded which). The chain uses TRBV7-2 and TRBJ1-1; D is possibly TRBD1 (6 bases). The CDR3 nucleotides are TGTGCCAGCAGCTTAGCCGGGGGCGGCATTGAAGCTTTCTTT. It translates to CASSLAGGGIEAFF.